Below, 28 T cell receptor beta chains from the same sample are listed, as sequenced in a study of blood T cells in healthy people across ages. Alongside a J-beta primer mix, a sample-barcoded 5' primer served in a second PCR lasting about 6 to 12 cycles. TCRdb reprocessed the 5' RACE reads with MiXCR, giving one entry per CDR3 protein. Here the sample spans approximately 600,000 distinct CDR3 sequences, roughly three fifths being singletons. The sequenced sample consisted of blood. These receptors came from a man between 60 and 75 years old in good health.

The gene calls are TRBV20-1 and TRBJ1-3; D may be TRBD1 (5 bases). V was clipped by 0 bases and J by 7 bases, with 10 bases between them. Germline CDR1 DFQATT, CDR2 SNEGSKA (reference sequence). The CDR3 runs 13 residues. CDR3: CSARDEGRNTIYF. CDR3 nucleotides: TGCAGTGCTAGAGATGAGGGGAGGAACACCATATATTTT.

J is TRBJ2-1 and V is TRBV29-1; 9 nucleotides match TRBD1. The CDR3 sequence is 15 residues long. From germline, CDR1 is SQVTM and CDR2 ANQGSEA. The CDR3 loop is CSVSGGTGRRDEQFF. CDR3 sequence (DNA): TGCAGTGTTTCCGGTGGGACAGGGAGGAGGGATGAGCAGTTCTTC.

This chain joins TRBV6-2 or TRBV6-3 and TRBJ1-5; no reliable D call. Germline V gene data show CDR1 as MNHEY and CDR2 as SVGEGT. V was clipped by 5 bases and J by 6 bases, with 17 bases between them. CDR3 length: 15 residues. The CDR3 nucleotides are TGTGCCAGCAGTGGCGGCGGAAGGGTTCGTCAGCCCCAGCATTTT. Its protein is CASSGGGRVRQPQHF.

This clonotype came up once. V and J are TRBV5-6 and TRBJ1-2; 8 bases align to TRBD1. The J segment lost 5 bases and the V segment lost 4 bases, leaving 10 bases of the junction unmatched. This CDR3 is built from 15 residues. The germline CDR1 and CDR2 sequences are SGHDT and YYEEEE. CDR3 nucleotides: TGTGCCAGCAGCCTAGGGACAGGCTCGGGGTATGGCTACACCTTC. Translating gives CASSLGTGSGYGYTF.

DNA of the CDR3: TGCAGCGTTGTCCCAAAGGAGGGGCAAACTTTTCAGTACTTC. Its protein product is CSVVPKEGQTFQYF. J is TRBJ2-7 and V is TRBV29-1, with D perhaps matching TRBD2 (6 bases). Trimming cost V 4 bases and J 10 bases, with 23 bases left between them. This CDR3 contains 14 residues. CDR1 is SQVTM, CDR2 ANQGSEA, per germline.

The chain has TRBV7-2 and TRBJ1-6, with 9 bases identical to TRBD1. CDR3 size: 17 residues. V lost 4 bases, J lost 0 bases, and 4 bases stayed unmatched. In germline, CDR1 is SGHTA, CDR2 FQGNSA. The CDR3 protein is CASSSRDRDSYNSPLHF. The CDR3 DNA reads as TGTGCCAGCAGCTCTCGGGACAGGGACTCCTATAATTCACCCCTCCACTTT.

V usage is TRBV12-3 or TRBV12-4 and J usage is TRBJ1-4, with D unclear. The CDR3 is made up of 13 amino acids. Trimming cost V 6 bases and J 2 bases, with 7 bases left between them. As DNA, the CDR3 is TGTGCCAGCAGCGACAACACTAATGAAAAACTGTTTTTT. Encoded protein: CASSDNTNEKLFF.

V gene TRBV10-3 combines with J gene TRBJ1-6; D not certain. V gave up 0 bases and J gave up 2 bases, with 11 bases separating them. There are 17 residues in the CDR3. Germline lookup yields CDR1 ENHRY and CDR2 SYGVKD. The CDR3 sequence is CAISESSGPAYNSPLHF. CDR3 DNA sequence: TGTGCCATCAGTGAGTCTTCCGGTCCGGCCTATAATTCACCCCTCCACTTT.

The chain carries TRBV7-2 and TRBJ2-4; the D call may be TRBD1 or TRBD2 (6 bases each). The end of the DNA is better explained by TRBJ2-7, so the J call may be wrong. The CDR3 length is 14 residues. Germline CDR1 is SGHTA and CDR2 is FQGNSA. DNA for the CDR3: TGTGCCAGCACCCAGAGAGGGGGGCCCTACGAGCAGTACTTC. Amino acid sequence: CASTQRGGPYEQYF.

The chain links TRBV5-1 to TRBJ2-5; unclear D gene. Trimming removed 4 bases from V and 4 bases from J, with 17 bases in between. This CDR3 is built from 15 residues. Germline V gives CDR1 SGHRS, CDR2 YFSETQ. CDR3 protein: CASSIGPASLETQYF. Here the CDR3 DNA reads TGCGCCAGCAGCATAGGCCCAGCCTCACTAGAGACCCAGTACTTC.

The chain combines TRBV6-6 with TRBJ1-5; 9 bases are a match to TRBD1. Germline V gene sequence: CDR1 MNHNY, CDR2 SVGAGI (reference sequence). After removal of 7 bases from V and 1 base from J, the junction contained 11 bases not matched to a gene. The CDR3 extends over 17 amino acids. The CDR3 region is CASTQGGTGRSNQPQHF. CDR3 DNA: TGTGCCAGCACCCAGGGAGGGACAGGGAGAAGCAATCAGCCCCAGCATTTT.

This rearrangement joins TRBV5-1 to TRBJ1-1; D may be TRBD1 (5 bases). This CDR3 contains 14 residues. CDR1 is SGHRS and CDR2 is YFSETQ in the germline V gene. V shed 3 bases and J shed 1 base, with 10 bases lying between them. CDR3 sequence (DNA): TGCGCCAGCAGCTACGACAGTCCGAACACTGAAGCTTTCTTT. This translates into CASSYDSPNTEAFF.

The chain recombines TRBV20-1 with TRBJ1-5, with 7 bases identical to TRBD1. Germline loops: CDR1 DFQATT, CDR2 SNEGSKA (reference sequence). The trim removed 1 base at V and 0 bases at J, leaving 6 bases unmatched. The length of the CDR3 is 16 residues. DNA for the CDR3: TGCAGTGCTAGAGGTAGACAGGGATATAGCAATCAGCCCCAGCATTTT. It specifies CSARGRQGYSNQPQHF.

Concerning this clonotype itself: A much larger clone sits a single nucleotide away, making a read error possible. The chain recombines TRBV4-1 with TRBJ2-7; 9 positions agree with TRBD1. Per germline, CDR1 MGHRA and CDR2 YSYEKL. V shed 1 base, J shed 4 bases, and the junction held 2 bases outside the gene matches. CDR3 length: 14 residues. The CDR3, as DNA: TGCGCCAGCAGCCAAGGGGACAGGGAGTACGAGCAGTACTTC. Translation: CASSQGDREYEQYF.

The chain links TRBV4-2 to TRBJ2-3; 7 nucleotides match TRBD2. Germline V CDR1 and CDR2: LGHNA, YNFKEQ. Trimming took 2 bases from V and 0 from J; bases not matched to a gene: 8. CDR3 length equals 17 residues. The CDR3 protein is CASSQPLLAESTDTQYF. CDR3 coding DNA: TGTGCCAGCAGCCAACCCCTTCTAGCGGAAAGCACAGATACGCAGTATTTT.

This chain uses TRBV6-5 with TRBJ2-1, with a weak D call TRBD1 (6 bases). The CDR3 has 16 amino acids. CDR1 MNHEY and CDR2 SVGAGI come from the germline V gene. Trimming left V 0 bases short and J 4 bases short, with 13 bases between. The CDR3 here is CASSYSSRGGYNEQFF. As DNA, the CDR3 is TGTGCCAGCAGTTACTCGAGCAGGGGCGGGTACAATGAGCAGTTCTTC.

The genes are TRBV6-1 and TRBJ1-2; 7 nucleotides line up with TRBD1. The length of the CDR3 is 14 residues. Germline-derived CDR1 and CDR2 are MNHNS and SASEGT. V gave up 3 bases and J gave up 3 bases; unmatched junction bases: 4. The DNA for the CDR3 is TGTGCCAGCAGTGACAACACAGGGGACTATGGCTACACCTTC. Translating it yields CASSDNTGDYGYTF.

This clonotype was seen at least ten times. The CDR3, as DNA: TGTGCCAGCAGAACCCCCGGGACCCAGTACTTC. Translation gives CASRTPGTQYF. The chain joins TRBV2 to TRBJ2-5; no definite D call. The CDR3 loop spans 11 amino acids. Between the trimmed V and J ends, which lost 6 bases and 7 bases, there was a span of 9 bases. Germline V lookup: CDR1 SNHLY, CDR2 FYNNEI.

This clonotype was picked up a small number of times. This chain connects TRBV12-5 to TRBJ2-4; the D gene is possibly TRBD1 (6 bases). There are 14 residues in the CDR3. Trimming shortened V by 2 bases and J by 10 bases, and 15 bases separated the two germline ends. Germline CDR1 reads LGHNT; CDR2 reads FRNRAP. CDR3: CASGLTGQPSIQYF. CDR3 DNA: TGTGCTAGTGGTTTGACCGGACAGCCTTCAATTCAGTACTTC.

CDR3 region: CASSIPGTGTRYTF. CDR3 DNA sequence: TGTGCCAGCAGCATTCCCGGGACGGGTACCAGATACACCTTC. The chain has TRBV7-2 and TRBJ1-2; a possible D gene is TRBD1 (5 bases). The ends were cut back, 5 bases at V and 11 bases at J, with 21 bases in the middle. Germline CDR1 reads SGHTA; CDR2 reads FQGNSA. This CDR3 spans 14 amino acids.

The gene calls are TRBV7-6 and TRBJ2-1; perhaps TRBD2 as D (6 bases). The CDR3 runs 14 residues. V lost 5 bases to trimming and J lost 5 bases, with 13 bases between them. Looked up from germline, CDR1 is SGHVS and CDR2 is FNYEAQ. CDR3 residues: CASSGRRGNNEQFF. DNA of the CDR3: TGTGCCAGCAGCGGGCGACGGGGGAACAATGAGCAGTTCTTC.

This clonotype was observed at least ten times. This chain links TRBV4-1 with TRBJ1-2; D is undetermined. Germline assignment: CDR1 MGHRA and CDR2 YSYEKL. The CDR3 extends over 14 amino acids. V lost 1 base and J lost 0, with 6 bases in between. Here the CDR3 reads CASSQGVTNYGYTF. The CDR3 DNA follows: TGCGCCAGCAGCCAAGGCGTGACTAACTATGGCTACACCTTC.

The chain recombines TRBV6-1 with TRBJ2-7; 12 nucleotides align to TRBD2. CDR1 MNHNS and CDR2 SASEGT come from the germline V gene. The CDR3 covers 16 residues. The ends lost 7 bases at V and 1 base at J; junction bases unmatched: 8. This CDR3 reads CASTLYTSGGSYEQYF. In DNA form, the CDR3 reads TGTGCCAGCACCCTTTATACTAGCGGGGGGTCCTACGAGCAGTACTTC.

The rearrangement joins TRBV20-1 to TRBJ2-1; tentatively, D is TRBD2 (6 bases). The germline gives CDR1 DFQATT, CDR2 SNEGSKA (reference sequence). The CDR3 loop spans 13 amino acids. CDR3 amino acids: CGISGVRHGGQFF. The CDR3, as DNA: TGCGGTATATCGGGGGTTAGGCACGGTGGGCAGTTCTTC.

The V call is TRBV29-1, the J call TRBJ2-5; D tentatively reads TRBD1 or TRBD2 (5 bases each). The V end lost 6 bases, the J end lost 2 bases, and 13 bases lay between the germline ends. The CDR3 length is 13 residues. Per the germline V gene, CDR1 is SQVTM and CDR2 is ANQGSEA. The CDR3 sequence is CSVTGTAQETQYF. The DNA of the CDR3 is TGCAGCGTGACCGGGACGGCACAAGAGACCCAGTACTTC. Full variable domain (rest looked up from reference TRBV29-1 and TRBJ2-5): SAVISQKPSRDICQRGTSLTIQCQVDSQVTMMFWYRQQPGQSLTLIATANQGSEATYESGFVIDKFPISRPNLTFSTLTVSNMSPEDSSIYLCSVTGTAQETQYFGPGTRLLVL.

V is TRBV4-1 and J is TRBJ2-5; 8 bases map to TRBD2. V dropped 1 base and J dropped 6; count of bases not matched to a gene: 10. The CDR3 length is 16 residues. CDR1 and CDR2 from the germline V gene are MGHRA and YSYEKL. The CDR3 DNA follows: TGCGCCAGCAGCCAAGGCGGAGGGGGGACTAGGAAGACCCAGTACTTC. This encodes CASSQGGGGTRKTQYF.

CDR3 loop: CASSPGQGRGYGYTF. CDR3 nucleotides: TGTGCCAGCAGTCCAGGACAGGGACGGGGCTATGGCTACACCTTC. The genes are TRBV27 and TRBJ1-2, with 8 bases lining up with TRBD1. The CDR3 contains 15 residues. Germline V lookup: CDR1 MNHEY, CDR2 SMNVEV (reference sequence). The junction had 9 bases not matched to a gene; V was cut back by 5 bases and J by 4 bases.

This clonotype was seen a few times. The genes are TRBV15 and TRBJ2-5; D not certain. Germline loops: CDR1 LNHNV, CDR2 YYDKDF (reference sequence). The CDR3 is 13 residues long. Trimming removed 0 bases from V and 5 bases from J, with 7 bases in between. CDR3 coding DNA: TGTGCCACCAGCAGAGATAACGGGGAGACCCAGTACTTC. This codes for CATSRDNGETQYF.